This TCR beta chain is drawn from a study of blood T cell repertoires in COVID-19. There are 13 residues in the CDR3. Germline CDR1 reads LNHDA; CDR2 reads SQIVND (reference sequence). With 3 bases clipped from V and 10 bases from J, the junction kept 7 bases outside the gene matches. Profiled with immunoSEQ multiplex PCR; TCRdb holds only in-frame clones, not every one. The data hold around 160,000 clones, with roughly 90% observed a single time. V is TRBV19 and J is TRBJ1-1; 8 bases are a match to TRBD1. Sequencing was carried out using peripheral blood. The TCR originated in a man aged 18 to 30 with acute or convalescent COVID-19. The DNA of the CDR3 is TGTGCCAGTAGTATCGGCTACGACAGGGGAGCTTTCTTT. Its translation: CASSIGYDRGAFF.